This TCR beta chain stems from a study of blood T cell repertoires in COVID-19. Across the whole study: Material from acute and convalescent COVID-19 was sourced from the United States, Italy and Spain. PBMCs, B-cell-depleted T cells, or T cells provided the cDNA or gDNA that made up the material.

The V end lost 6 bases, the J end lost 5 bases, and 17 bases lay between the germline ends. The CDR3 has 15 amino acids. In germline, CDR1 is SNHLY, CDR2 FYNNEI. This clone showed up just once. Original processing methods: Amplified reference gene primers provided the basis for estimating nucleated cell counts. Clones were sequenced by immunoSEQ multiplex PCR, and TCRdb holds only the in-frame ones, with some missing. V, J and clone size are those of that table, while D and trimming were read from the DNA. The repertoire holds 150,000 or so clones, with around 80% as singletons. The sequenced sample consisted of peripheral blood. This TCR was recovered from a human donor with acute or convalescent COVID-19. The donor label of this sample is uncertain. The J gene is TRBJ1-5, the V gene TRBV2; D remains ambiguous. CDR3 loop: CASSQGQASHQPQHF. The CDR3 DNA reads as TGTGCCAGCAGCCAAGGCCAGGCGTCCCATCAGCCCCAGCATTTT.